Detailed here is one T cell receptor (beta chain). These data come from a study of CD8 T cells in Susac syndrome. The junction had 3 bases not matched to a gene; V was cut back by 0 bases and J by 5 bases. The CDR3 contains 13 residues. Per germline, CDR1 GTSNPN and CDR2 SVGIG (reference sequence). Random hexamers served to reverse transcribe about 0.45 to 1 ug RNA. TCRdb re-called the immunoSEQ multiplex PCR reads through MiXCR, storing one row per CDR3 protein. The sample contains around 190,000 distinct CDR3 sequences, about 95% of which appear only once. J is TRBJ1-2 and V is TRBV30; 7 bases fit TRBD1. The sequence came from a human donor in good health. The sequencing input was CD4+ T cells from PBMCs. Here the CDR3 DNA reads TGTGCCTGGAGTGTAGGGGGCGGGTATGGCTACACCTTC. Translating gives CAWSVGGGYGYTF.